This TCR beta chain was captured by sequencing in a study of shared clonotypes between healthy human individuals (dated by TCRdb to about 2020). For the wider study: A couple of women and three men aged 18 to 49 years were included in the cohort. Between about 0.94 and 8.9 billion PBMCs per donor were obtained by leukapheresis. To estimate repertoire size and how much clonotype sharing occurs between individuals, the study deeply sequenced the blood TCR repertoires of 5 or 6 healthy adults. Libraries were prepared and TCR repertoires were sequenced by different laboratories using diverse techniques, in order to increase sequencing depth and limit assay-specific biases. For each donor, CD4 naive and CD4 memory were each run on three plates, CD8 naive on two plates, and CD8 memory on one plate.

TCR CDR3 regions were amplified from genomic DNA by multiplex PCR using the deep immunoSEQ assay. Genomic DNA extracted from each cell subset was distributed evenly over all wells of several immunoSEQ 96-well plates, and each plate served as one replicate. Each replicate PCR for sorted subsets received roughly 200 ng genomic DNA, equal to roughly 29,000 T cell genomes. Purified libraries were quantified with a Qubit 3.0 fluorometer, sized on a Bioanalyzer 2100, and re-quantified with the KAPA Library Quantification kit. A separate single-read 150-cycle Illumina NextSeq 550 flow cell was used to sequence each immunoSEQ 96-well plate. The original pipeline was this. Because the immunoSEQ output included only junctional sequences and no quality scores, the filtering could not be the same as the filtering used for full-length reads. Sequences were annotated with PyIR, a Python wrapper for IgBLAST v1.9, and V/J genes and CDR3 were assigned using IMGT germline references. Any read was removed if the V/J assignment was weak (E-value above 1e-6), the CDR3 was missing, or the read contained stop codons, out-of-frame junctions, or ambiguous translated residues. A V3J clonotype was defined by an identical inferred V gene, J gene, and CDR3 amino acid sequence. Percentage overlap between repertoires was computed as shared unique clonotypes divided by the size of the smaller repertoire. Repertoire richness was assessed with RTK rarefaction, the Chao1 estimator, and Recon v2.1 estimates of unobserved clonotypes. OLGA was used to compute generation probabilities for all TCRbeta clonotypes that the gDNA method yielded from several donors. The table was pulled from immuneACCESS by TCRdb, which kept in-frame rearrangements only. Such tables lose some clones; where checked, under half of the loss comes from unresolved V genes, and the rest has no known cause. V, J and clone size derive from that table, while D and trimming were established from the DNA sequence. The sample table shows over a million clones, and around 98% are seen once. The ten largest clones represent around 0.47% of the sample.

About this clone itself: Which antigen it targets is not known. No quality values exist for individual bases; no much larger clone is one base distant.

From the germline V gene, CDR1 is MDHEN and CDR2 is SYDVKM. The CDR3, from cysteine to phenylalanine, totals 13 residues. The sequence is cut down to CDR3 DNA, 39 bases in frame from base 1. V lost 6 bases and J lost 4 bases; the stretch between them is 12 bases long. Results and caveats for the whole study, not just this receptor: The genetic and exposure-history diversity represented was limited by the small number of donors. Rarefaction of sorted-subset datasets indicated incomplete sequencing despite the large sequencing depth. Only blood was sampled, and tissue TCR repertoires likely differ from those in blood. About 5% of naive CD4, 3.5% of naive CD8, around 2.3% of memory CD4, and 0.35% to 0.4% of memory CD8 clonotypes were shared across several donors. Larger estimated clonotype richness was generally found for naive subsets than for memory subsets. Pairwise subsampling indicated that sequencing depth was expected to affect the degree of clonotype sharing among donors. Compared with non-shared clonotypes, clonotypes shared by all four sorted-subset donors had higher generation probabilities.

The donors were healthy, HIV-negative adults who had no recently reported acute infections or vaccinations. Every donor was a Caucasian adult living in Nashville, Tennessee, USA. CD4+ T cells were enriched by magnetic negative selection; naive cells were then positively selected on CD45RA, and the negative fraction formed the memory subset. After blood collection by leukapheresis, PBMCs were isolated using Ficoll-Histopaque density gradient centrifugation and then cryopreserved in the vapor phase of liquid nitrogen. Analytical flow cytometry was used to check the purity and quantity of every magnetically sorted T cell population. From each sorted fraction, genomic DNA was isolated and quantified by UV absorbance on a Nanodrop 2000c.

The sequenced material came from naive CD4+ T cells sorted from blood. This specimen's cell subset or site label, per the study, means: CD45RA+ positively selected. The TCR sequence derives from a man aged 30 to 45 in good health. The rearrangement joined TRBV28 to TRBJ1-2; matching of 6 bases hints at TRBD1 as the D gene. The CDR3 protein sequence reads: CASRSGGGYGYTF. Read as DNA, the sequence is TGTGCCAGCAGAAGTGGGGGCGGCTATGGCTACACCTTC.